This T cell receptor (beta chain) was obtained from a study of OX40 agonist ivuxolimab in advanced cancers. The study, taken as a whole, reports: Some nonresponders also had low normalized T-cell clonal expansion.

The trim removed 7 bases at V and 7 bases at J, leaving 8 bases unmatched. CDR1 is MDHEN and CDR2 is SYDVKM in the germline V gene. This CDR3 has 13 amino acids. As concerns this clone: The antigen remains undetermined.

Method: immunoSEQ multiplex PCR; TCRdb's copy keeps in-frame clones and lacks some. The table has some 69,000 clones, approximately 89% seen once. Blood specimens came from baseline, cycle 4 day 1, and cycle 7 day 1. The sequence was collected from an adult with an advanced solid tumor such as melanoma, head and neck, liver or kidney cancer. The genes are TRBV28 and TRBJ2-7; 9 bases map to TRBD1. Sequencing used CD4+ or CD8+ T cells sorted from blood, obtained in a trial of the OX40 agonist ivuxolimab. The CDR3 coding sequence is TGTGCCAGCAAGGGACAGGGTAAGGGAGAGCAGTACTTC. This encodes CASKGQGKGEQYF.